Shown below are 23 T cell receptor beta chains from a single sample sequenced in a study of monozygotic twins with inflammatory bowel disease. Following a re-call of the 5' RACE reads, TCRdb has one entry per CDR3 protein and lacks DNA. Its listing shows around 210,000 distinct CDR3 sequences. Sequencing input: blood. These receptors all come from a human donor with ulcerative colitis or Crohn's disease, or a healthy co-twin of an affected twin (not recorded which).

The rearrangement links TRBV18 to TRBJ1-1; TCRdb proposes TRBD1, but this gene call is untestable without DNA. The CDR3 contains 15 residues. Germline V CDR1 and CDR2: KGHSH, LQKENI. CDR3 residues: CASSPLGQGNTEAFF.

The chain carries TRBV4-1 and TRBJ2-7; no DNA is available, so the TRBD2 call from TCRdb remains unchecked. Germline V CDR1 and CDR2: MGHRA, YSYEKL. CDR3 length equals 15 residues. The CDR3 loop reads CASSQGLAEYYEQYF.

V is TRBV7-3 and J is TRBJ2-1; TCRdb reports TRBD2, a call that lacks DNA to check it against. This CDR3 spans 13 amino acids. CDR1 and CDR2 from the germline V gene are SGHTA and FQGTGA. This CDR3 reads CASSFLPGNEQFF.

V gene TRBV12-3 or TRBV12-4 combines with J gene TRBJ2-3. This CDR3 has 11 amino acids. The CDR3 sequence is CATTNTDTQYF.

V is TRBV27 and J is TRBJ1-2; TCRdb selects TRBD1, and the lack of DNA leaves this call unchecked. Germline V gene data show CDR1 as MNHEY and CDR2 as SMNVEV (reference sequence). This CDR3 spans 12 amino acids. CDR3 in amino acids: CASRAGGGGYTF.

The chain uses TRBV25-1 and TRBJ1-5; TCRdb proposes TRBD1, but this gene call is untestable without DNA. Germline V CDR1 and CDR2: MGHDK, SYGVNS. The CDR3 is made up of 16 amino acids. The CDR3 reads CASSGPGTGSHQPQHF.

The chain recombines TRBV7-8 with TRBJ2-1; without DNA, the TCRdb call of TRBD1 cannot be checked. CDR3 length: 14 amino acids. Germline-derived CDR1 and CDR2 are SGHVS and FQNEAQ. This CDR3 reads CASSLEQGMSEQFF.

The chain uses TRBV27 and TRBJ2-6. CDR3 length: 15 residues. Germline values: CDR1 MNHEY, CDR2 SMNVEV (reference sequence). CDR3 loop: CASSKEGSGANVLTF. The whole variable domain, filled in from reference TRBV27 and TRBJ2-6, reads EAQVTQNPRYLITVTGKKLTVTCSQNMNHEYMSWYRQDPGLGLRQIYYSMNVEVTDKGDVPEGYKVSRKEKRNFPLILESPSPNQTSLYFCASSKEGSGANVLTFGAGSRLTVL.

The chain couples TRBV28 to TRBJ1-6; TCRdb's D call, TRBD1, is unchecked because there is no DNA. Germline V gene lookup returns CDR1 MDHEN and CDR2 SYDVKM. CDR3 length: 13 amino acids. CDR3 sequence: CASSLGTGGTLHF.

V usage is TRBV5-1 and J usage is TRBJ2-3. Germline V lookup: CDR1 SGHRS, CDR2 YFSETQ. The CDR3 consists of 15 residues. The CDR3: CASSLALIGTDTQYF. The variable domain in full, completed from reference TRBV5-1 and TRBJ2-3, reads KAGVTQTPRYLIKTRGQQVTLSCSPISGHRSVSWYQQTPGQGLQFLFEYFSETQRNKGNFPGRFSGRQFSNSRSEMNVSTLELGDSALYLCASSLALIGTDTQYFGPGTRLTVL.

The genes are TRBV14 and TRBJ2-7; TCRdb's D call, TRBD1, is unchecked because there is no DNA. The V gene's germline CDR1 is SGHDN and CDR2 FVKESK. CDR3 length: 15 amino acids. The CDR3 region is CASSRRQAIAYEQYF.

The rearrangement joins TRBV20-1 to TRBJ2-7; the D gene TCRdb calls, TRBD2, cannot be checked with no DNA. Germline V gene data show CDR1 as DFQATT and CDR2 as SNEGSKA (reference sequence). This CDR3 region has 13 residues. CDR3 region: CSLLGAGRDEQYF.

The chain carries TRBV7-9 and TRBJ2-7; checking the TCRdb D call of TRBD1 is not possible without DNA. There are 14 residues in the CDR3. Germline V gene data show CDR1 as SEHNR and CDR2 as FQNEAQ (reference sequence). CDR3 loop: CASSLVGVRDEQYF.

V is TRBV5-1 and J is TRBJ1-5; no DNA is available, so the TRBD1 call from TCRdb remains unchecked. Per germline, CDR1 SGHRS and CDR2 YFSETQ. The CDR3 totals 14 residues. CDR3 loop: CASSPGQLDQPQHF.

The J gene is TRBJ2-7, the V gene TRBV6-5; TCRdb returns TRBD1, unconfirmable since there is no DNA. From germline, CDR1 is MNHEY and CDR2 SVGAGI. The CDR3 runs 13 residues. CDR3 region: CASAPLSSYEQYF.

The V and J genes are TRBV18 and TRBJ2-7. In germline, CDR1 is KGHSH, CDR2 LQKENI. This CDR3 has 15 residues. This chain's CDR3 is CASSLSSLASHEQYF.

The chain employs TRBV27 and TRBJ2-3; TCRdb calls TRBD2, which cannot be checked without DNA. CDR3 length: 15 residues. Germline V CDR1 and CDR2: MNHEY, SMNVEV (reference sequence). The CDR3 is CASSLLAASTDTQYF.

V usage is TRBV11-2 and J usage is TRBJ2-7; TCRdb gives TRBD1 as the D gene, but with no DNA this cannot be confirmed. CDR1 is SGHAT, CDR2 FQNNGV, per germline. CDR3 length: 18 amino acids. The chain's CDR3 is CASSLGVGRGTLSYEQYF.

CDR3 sequence: CATSRVGSGGKLQRDTQYF. This sequence joins TRBV15 and TRBJ2-3; the TCRdb D gene call, TRBD2, has no DNA to confirm it. CDR3 length: 19 residues. Germline V gene data show CDR1 as LNHNV and CDR2 as YYDKDF (reference sequence).

This chain links TRBV7-2 with TRBJ1-1. CDR1 is SGHTA, CDR2 FQGNSA, per germline. CDR3 length equals 13 residues. The CDR3 protein is CASSLVGPNEALF.

This chain links TRBV12-3 or TRBV12-4 with TRBJ1-2; TCRdb's assignment of TRBD1 cannot be checked, as there is no DNA. The CDR3 totals 13 residues. CDR3 sequence: CASYTPLYYGYTF.

The V gene is TRBV28, the J gene TRBJ1-6. The CDR3 is 13 amino acids. In germline, CDR1 is MDHEN, CDR2 SYDVKM. CDR3 sequence reads: CASRGSNLGPLHF. The variable domain in full, completed from reference TRBV28 and TRBJ1-6, reads DVKVTQSSRYLVKRTGEKVFLECVQDMDHENMFWYRQDPGLGLRLIYFSYDVKMKEKGDIPEGYSVSREKKERFSLILESASTNQTSMYLCASRGSNLGPLHFGNGTRLTVT.

The chain joins TRBV20-1 to TRBJ2-2; TCRdb's D gene call, TRBD1, goes unchecked for lack of DNA. The CDR3 covers 13 residues. CDR1 is DFQATT and CDR2 is SNEGSKA in the germline V gene (reference sequence). The CDR3 reads CSARDRGAGELFF.